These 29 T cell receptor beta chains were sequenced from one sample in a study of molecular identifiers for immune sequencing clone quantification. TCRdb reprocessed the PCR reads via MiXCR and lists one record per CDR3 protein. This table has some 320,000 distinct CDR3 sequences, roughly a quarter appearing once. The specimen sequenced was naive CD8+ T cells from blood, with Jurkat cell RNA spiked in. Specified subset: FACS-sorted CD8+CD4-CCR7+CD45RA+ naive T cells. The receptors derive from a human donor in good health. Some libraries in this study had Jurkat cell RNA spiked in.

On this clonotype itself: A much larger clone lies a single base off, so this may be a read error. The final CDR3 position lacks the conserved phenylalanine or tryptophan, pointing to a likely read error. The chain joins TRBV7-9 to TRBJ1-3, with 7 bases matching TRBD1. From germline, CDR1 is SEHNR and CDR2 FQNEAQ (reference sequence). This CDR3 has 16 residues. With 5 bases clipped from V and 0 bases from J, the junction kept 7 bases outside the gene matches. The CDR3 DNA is TGTGCCAGCAGCGGCAGGGGGTCCAGCTCTGGAAACACCATATATCTT. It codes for CASSGRGSSSGNTIYL.

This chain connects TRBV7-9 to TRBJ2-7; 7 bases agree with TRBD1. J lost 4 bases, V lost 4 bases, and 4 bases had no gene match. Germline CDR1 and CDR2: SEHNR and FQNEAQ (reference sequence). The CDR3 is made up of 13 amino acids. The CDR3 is CASSYPQGYEQYF. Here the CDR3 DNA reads TGTGCCAGCAGCTACCCACAGGGGTACGAGCAGTACTTC.

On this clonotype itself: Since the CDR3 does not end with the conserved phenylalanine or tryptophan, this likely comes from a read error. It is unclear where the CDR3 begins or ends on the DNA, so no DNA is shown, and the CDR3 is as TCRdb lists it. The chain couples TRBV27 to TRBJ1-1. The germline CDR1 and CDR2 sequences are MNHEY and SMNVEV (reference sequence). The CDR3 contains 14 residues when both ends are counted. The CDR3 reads CASSLGSGNTEASI.

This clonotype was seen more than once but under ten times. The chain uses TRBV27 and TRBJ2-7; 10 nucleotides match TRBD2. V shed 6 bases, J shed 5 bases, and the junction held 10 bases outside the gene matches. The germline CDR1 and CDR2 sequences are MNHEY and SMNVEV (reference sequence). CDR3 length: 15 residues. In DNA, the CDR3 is TGTGCCAGCAGCAATAGCGGGAGGCTCCTTGACGAGCAGTACTTC. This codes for CASSNSGRLLDEQYF.

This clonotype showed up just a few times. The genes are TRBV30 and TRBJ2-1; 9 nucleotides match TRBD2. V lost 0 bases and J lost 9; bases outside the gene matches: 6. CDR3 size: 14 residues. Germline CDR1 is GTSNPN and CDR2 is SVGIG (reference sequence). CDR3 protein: CAWSVLAGGIEQFF. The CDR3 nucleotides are TGTGCCTGGAGTGTTTTGGCGGGGGGGATTGAGCAGTTCTTC.

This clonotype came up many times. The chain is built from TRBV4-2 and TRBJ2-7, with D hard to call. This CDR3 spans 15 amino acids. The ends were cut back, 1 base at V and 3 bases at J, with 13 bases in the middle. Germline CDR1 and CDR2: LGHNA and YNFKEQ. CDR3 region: CASSQGGSTIYEQYF. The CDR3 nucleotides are TGTGCCAGCAGCCAAGGTGGGTCGACGATCTACGAGCAGTACTTC.

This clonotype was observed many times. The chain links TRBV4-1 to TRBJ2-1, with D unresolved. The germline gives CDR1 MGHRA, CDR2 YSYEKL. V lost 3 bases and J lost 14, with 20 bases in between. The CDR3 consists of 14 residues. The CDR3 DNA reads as TGCGCCAGCAGCCAGGTCCCGCTTCAGGCTATTAAGTTCTTC. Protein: CASSQVPLQAIKFF.

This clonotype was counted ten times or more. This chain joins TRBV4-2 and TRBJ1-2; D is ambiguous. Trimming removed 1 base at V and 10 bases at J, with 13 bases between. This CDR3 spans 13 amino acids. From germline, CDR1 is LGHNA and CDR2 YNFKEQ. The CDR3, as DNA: TGTGCCAGCAGCCAAGGCCTCCTAGGCGACTACACCTTC. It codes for CASSQGLLGDYTF.

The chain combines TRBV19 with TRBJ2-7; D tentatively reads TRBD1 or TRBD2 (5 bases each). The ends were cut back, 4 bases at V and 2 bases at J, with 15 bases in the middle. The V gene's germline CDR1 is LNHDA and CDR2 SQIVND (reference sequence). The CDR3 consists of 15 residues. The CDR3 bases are TGTGCCAGTAGTACAGCGTGGGACGGAGCCTACGAGCAGTACTTC. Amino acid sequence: CASSTAWDGAYEQYF.

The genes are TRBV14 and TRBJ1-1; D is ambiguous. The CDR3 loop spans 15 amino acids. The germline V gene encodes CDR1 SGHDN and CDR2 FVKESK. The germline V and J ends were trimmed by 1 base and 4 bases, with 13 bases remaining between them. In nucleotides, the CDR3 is TGTGCCAGCAGCCAAGGTGTGGCGAGTGGCACTGAAGCTTTCTTT. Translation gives CASSQGVASGTEAFF.

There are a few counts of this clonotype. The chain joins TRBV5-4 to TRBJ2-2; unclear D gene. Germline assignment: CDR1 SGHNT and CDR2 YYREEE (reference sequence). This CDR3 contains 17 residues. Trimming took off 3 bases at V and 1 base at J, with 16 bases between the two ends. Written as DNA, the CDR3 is TGTGCCAGCAGCTCCGACGGACCCCTACAGAACACCGGGGAGCTGTTTTTT. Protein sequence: CASSSDGPLQNTGELFF.

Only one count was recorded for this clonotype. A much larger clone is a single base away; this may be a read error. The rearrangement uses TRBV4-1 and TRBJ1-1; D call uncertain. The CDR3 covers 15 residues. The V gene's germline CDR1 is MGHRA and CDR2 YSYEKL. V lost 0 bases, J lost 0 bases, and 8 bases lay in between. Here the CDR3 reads CASSQDLFVNTEAFF. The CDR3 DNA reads TGCGCCAGCAGCCAAGATCTGTTCGTGAACACTGAAGCTTTCTTT.

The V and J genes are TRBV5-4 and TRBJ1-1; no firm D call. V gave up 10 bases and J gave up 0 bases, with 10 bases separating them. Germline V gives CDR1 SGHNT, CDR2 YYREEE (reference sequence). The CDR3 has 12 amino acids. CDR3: CAGYDMNTEAFF. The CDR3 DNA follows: TGTGCCGGATACGACATGAACACTGAAGCTTTCTTT.

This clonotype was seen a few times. The CDR3 region is CASSYSGTTPNYGYTF. The CDR3 nucleotides are TGTGCCAGCAGTTATTCAGGGACGACCCCTAACTATGGCTACACCTTC. The V call is TRBV6-6, the J call TRBJ1-2, with D possibly TRBD1 on 5 matching bases. The CDR3 runs 16 residues. CDR1 and CDR2 from the germline V gene are MNHNY and SVGAGI (reference sequence). Deletions cut 3 bases from V and 0 bases from J, with 14 bases between.

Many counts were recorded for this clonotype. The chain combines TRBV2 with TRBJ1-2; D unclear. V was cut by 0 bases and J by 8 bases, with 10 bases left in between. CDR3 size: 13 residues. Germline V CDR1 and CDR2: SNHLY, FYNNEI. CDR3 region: CASSEAGSRGYTF. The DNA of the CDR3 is TGTGCCAGCAGTGAAGCTGGTTCGCGCGGCTACACCTTC.

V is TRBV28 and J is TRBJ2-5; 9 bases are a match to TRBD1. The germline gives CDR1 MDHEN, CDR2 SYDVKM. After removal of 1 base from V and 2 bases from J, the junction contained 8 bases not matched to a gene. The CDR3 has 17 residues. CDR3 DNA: TGTGCCAGCAGTTTATTCTCGGGGACAGGGCTTCAAGAGACCCAGTACTTC. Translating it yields CASSLFSGTGLQETQYF.

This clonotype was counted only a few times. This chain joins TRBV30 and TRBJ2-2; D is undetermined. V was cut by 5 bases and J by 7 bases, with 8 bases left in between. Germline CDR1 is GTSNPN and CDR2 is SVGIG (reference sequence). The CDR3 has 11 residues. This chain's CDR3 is CAWVSVGELFF. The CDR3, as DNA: TGTGCCTGGGTCAGTGTCGGGGAGCTGTTTTTT.

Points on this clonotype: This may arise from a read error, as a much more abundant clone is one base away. The CDR3 loop reads CSVEDRGNIRYF. The CDR3 nucleotides are TGCAGCGTTGAGGACAGGGGGAACATTCGGTACTTC. V usage is TRBV29-1 and J usage is TRBJ2-4, with 10 positions matching TRBD1. Germline-derived CDR1 and CDR2 are SQVTM and ANQGSEA. The CDR3 spans 12 residues.

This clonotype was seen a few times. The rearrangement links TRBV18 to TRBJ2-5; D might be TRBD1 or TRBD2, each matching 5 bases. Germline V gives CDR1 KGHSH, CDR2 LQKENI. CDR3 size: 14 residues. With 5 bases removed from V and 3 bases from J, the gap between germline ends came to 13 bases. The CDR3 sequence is CASSSGPDEETQYF. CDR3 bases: TGTGCCAGCTCATCGGGACCGGATGAAGAGACCCAGTACTTC.

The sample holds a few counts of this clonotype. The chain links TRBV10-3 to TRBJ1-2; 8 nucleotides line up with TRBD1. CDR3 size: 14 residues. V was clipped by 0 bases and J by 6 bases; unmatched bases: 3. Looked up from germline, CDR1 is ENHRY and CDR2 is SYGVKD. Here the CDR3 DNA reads TGTGCCATCAGTGAGTCGGCAGGGGGCAATGGCTACACCTTC. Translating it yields CAISESAGGNGYTF.

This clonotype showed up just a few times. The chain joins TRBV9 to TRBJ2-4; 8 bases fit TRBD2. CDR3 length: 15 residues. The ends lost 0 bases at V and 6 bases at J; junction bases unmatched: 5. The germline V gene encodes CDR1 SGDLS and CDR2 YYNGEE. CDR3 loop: CASSVGTSPLNIQYF. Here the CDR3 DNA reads TGTGCCAGCAGCGTAGGGACTAGCCCTCTAAACATTCAGTACTTC.

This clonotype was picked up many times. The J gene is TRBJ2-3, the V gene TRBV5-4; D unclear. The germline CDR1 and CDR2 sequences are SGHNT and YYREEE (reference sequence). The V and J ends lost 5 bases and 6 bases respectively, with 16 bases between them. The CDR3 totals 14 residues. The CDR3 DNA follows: TGTGCCAGCAGTCTTACAGATCGGGTCGATACGCAGTATTTT. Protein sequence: CASSLTDRVDTQYF. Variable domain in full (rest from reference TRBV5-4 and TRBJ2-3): ETGVTQSPTHLIKTRGQQVTLRCSSQSGHNTVSWYQQALGQGPQFIFQYYREEENGRGNFPPRFSGLQFPNYSSELNVNALELDDSALYLCASSLTDRVDTQYFGPGTRLTVL.

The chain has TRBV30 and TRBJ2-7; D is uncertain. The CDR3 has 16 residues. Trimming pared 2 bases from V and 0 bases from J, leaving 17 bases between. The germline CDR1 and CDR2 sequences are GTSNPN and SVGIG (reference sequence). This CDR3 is CAWSPTIRPSSYEQYF. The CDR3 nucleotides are TGTGCCTGGAGTCCCACAATTCGGCCAAGCTCCTACGAGCAGTACTTC.

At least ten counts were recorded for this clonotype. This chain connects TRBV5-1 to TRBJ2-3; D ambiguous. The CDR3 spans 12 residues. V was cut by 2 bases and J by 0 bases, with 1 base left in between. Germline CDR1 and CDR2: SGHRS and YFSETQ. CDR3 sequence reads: CASSLSTDTQYF. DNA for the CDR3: TGCGCCAGCAGCTTAAGCACAGATACGCAGTATTTT.

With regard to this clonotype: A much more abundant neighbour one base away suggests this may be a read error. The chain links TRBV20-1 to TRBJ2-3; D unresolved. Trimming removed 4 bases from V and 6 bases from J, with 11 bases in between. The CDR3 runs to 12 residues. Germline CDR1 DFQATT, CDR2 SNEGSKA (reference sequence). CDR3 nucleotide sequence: TGCAGTGCTAAAGGCCACCCCGATACGCAGTATTTT. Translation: CSAKGHPDTQYF.

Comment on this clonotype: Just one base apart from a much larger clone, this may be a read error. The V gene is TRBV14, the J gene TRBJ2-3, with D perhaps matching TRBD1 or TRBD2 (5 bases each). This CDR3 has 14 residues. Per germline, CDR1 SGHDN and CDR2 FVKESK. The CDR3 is CASSLAGTTDTRYF. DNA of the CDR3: TGTGCCAGCAGCTTAGCCGGGACCACAGATACGCGGTATTTT.

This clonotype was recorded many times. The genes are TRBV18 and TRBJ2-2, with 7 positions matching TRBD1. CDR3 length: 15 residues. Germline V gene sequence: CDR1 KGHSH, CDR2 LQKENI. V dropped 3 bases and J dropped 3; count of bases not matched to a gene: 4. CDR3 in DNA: TGTGCCAGCTCACCTACTGACAGGGACACCGGGGAGCTGTTTTTT. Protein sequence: CASSPTDRDTGELFF.

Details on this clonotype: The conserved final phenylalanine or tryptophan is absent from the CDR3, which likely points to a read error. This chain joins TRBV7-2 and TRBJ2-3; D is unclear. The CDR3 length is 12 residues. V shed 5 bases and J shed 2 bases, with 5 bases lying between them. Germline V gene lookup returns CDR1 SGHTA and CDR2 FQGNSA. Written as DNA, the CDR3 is TGTGCCAGCAGCCCATACACAGATACGCAGTATTCT. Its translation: CASSPYTDTQYS.

CDR3 coding DNA: TGTGCCAGCAGCTTAGAGAGGGGGACTGAAGCTTTCTTT. This translates into CASSLERGTEAFF. The rearrangement uses TRBV7-6 and TRBJ1-1; tentatively, D is TRBD1 (6 bases). The germline V and J ends were trimmed by 1 base and 5 bases, with 8 bases remaining between them. This CDR3 contains 13 residues. In germline, CDR1 is SGHVS, CDR2 FNYEAQ. Drawing the rest from reference TRBV7-6 and TRBJ1-1, the complete variable domain is GAGVSQSPRYKVTKRGQDVALRCDPISGHVSLYWYRQALGQGPEFLTYFNYEAQQDKSGLPNDRFSAERPEGSISTLTIQRTEQRDSAMYRCASSLERGTEAFFGQGTRLTVV.